The clone carrying this T cell receptor beta chain showed up just a few times. Its antigen is not known. The data were taken from a study of post-analysis software for immune sequencing data. Across the whole study: Patients had relapsing-remitting, secondary progressive or progressive-relapsing multiple sclerosis; some lacked subtype. Study-level points and caveats: Several TRBV segments were more frequent in patients than controls; TRBV5-6, TRBV5-1 and TRBV20-1 belonged to this group. Significantly lower normalized Chao1 diversity was found in patients with multiple sclerosis relative to controls.

Included in the TCR beta cDNA libraries were unique molecular identifiers. One entry per CDR3 protein results from TCRdb running MiXCR on the PCR reads. The sample lists hundreds of thousands of distinct CDR3 sequences; 25% to 30% were seen once. Germline V CDR1 and CDR2: SGHRS, YFSETQ. The CDR3 contains 14 residues. V was cut by 2 bases and J by 2 bases, with 5 bases left in between. This clonotype was sampled from a girl aged 5 to 17 with multiple sclerosis. The chain carries TRBV5-1 and TRBJ2-6; the D is unclear. Input material: blood. CDR3 DNA: TGCGCCAGCAGCTTTTTCGCTGGGGCCAACGTCCTGACTTTC. Protein product: CASSFFAGANVLTF.